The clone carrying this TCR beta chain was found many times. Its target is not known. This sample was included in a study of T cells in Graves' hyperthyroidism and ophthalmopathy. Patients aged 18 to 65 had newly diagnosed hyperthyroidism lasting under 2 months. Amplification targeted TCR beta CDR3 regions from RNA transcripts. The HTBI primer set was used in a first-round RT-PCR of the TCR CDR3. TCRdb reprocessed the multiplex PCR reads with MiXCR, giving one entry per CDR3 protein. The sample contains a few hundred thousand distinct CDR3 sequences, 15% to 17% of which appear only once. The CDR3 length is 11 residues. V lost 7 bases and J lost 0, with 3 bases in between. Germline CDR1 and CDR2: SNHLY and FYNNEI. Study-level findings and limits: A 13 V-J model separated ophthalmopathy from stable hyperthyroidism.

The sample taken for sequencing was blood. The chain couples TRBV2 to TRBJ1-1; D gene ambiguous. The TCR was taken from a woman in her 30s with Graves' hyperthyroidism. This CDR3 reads CASTVNTEAFF. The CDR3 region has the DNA TGTGCCAGCACAGTGAACACTGAAGCTTTCTTT.